These T cell receptor beta chains were read from a single sample in a study of CD8+ T cells in alopecia areata. The method was immunoSEQ multiplex PCR; TCRdb's version includes in-frame clones alone and lacks a portion of them. The data show about 150,000 clones, roughly three fifths seen once. This sample comprised CD4+ T cells sorted from blood, obtained at week 0. The receptors here all came from a human donor with alopecia areata. CDR3s include the opening cysteine and the closing phenylalanine or tryptophan. Fields, in order: CDR3 length, D gene, V gene, clone size, J gene, CDR3 DNA, CDR3 protein. The D gene is left open where the match is weak. Size is stated for part of the rows, as once, few or many counts, or as a class when the clone is expanded.

length: 16
D: TRBD2
V: TRBV4-2
size: few
J: TRBJ2-7
DNA: TGTGCCAGCAGCCAAGATGCGACTAGCGGGGGCTACGAGCAGTACTTC
CDR3: CASSQDATSGGYEQYF

length: 17
D: -
V: TRBV5-1
size: few
J: TRBJ2-7
DNA: TGCGCCAGCAGCTCGGCCTCTTTAGGGGGGAGTGCGTACGAGCAGTACTTC
CDR3: CASSSASLGGSAYEQYF

length: 12
D: -
V: TRBV2
size: -
J: TRBJ2-3
DNA: TGTGCCAGCAGTGTTCGGGTGGATACGCAGTATTTT
CDR3: CASSVRVDTQYF

length: 15
D: TRBD1
V: TRBV9
size: once
J: TRBJ1-2
DNA: TGTGCCAGCAGCGAGGGGACAGGGGGAAACTATGGCTACACCTTC
CDR3: CASSEGTGGNYGYTF

length: 13
D: -
V: TRBV7-3
size: -
J: TRBJ1-1
DNA: TGTGCCAGCAGCACACAAGAGAACACTGAAGCTTTCTTT
CDR3: CASSTQENTEAFF

length: 15
D: -
V: TRBV2
size: -
J: TRBJ1-6
DNA: TGTGCCAGCAGTGTGGGGATGAGTGGGAATTCACCCCTCCACTTT
CDR3: CASSVGMSGNSPLHF

length: 11
D: TRBD2
V: TRBV30
size: few
J: TRBJ2-2
DNA: TGTGCCGGGGAGGGTACCGGGGAGCTGTTTTTT
CDR3: CAGEGTGELFF

length: 15
D: -
V: TRBV5-4
size: -
J: TRBJ2-1
DNA: TGTGCCAGCAGTCGGGCCCAAGGCTCCTACAATGAGCAGTTCTTC
CDR3: CASSRAQGSYNEQFF

length: 12
D: -
V: TRBV29-1
size: -
J: TRBJ2-7
DNA: TGCAGCGCCTCCTCGGACTTATTCGAGCAGTACTTC
CDR3: CSASSDLFEQYF

length: 12
D: TRBD1
V: TRBV29-1
size: -
J: TRBJ2-1
DNA: TGCAGCGTTTACAGGGGCTACAATGAGCAGTTCTTC
CDR3: CSVYRGYNEQFF

length: 13
D: -
V: TRBV29-1
size: -
J: TRBJ2-2
DNA: TGCAGCGTTGTCAGGGTGGGGACCGGGGAGCTGTTTTTT
CDR3: CSVVRVGTGELFF

length: 16
D: -
V: TRBV30
size: few
J: TRBJ1-6
DNA: TGTGCCTGGTGCGAGCAGGCTCAAGTCACTCAGGGGCCCCTCCACTTT
CDR3: CAWCEQAQVTQGPLHF

length: 11
D: -
V: TRBV5-1
size: -
J: TRBJ2-3
DNA: TGCGCCAGCAGCTTGGCCGACACGCAGTATTTT
CDR3: CASSLADTQYF

length: 13
D: -
V: TRBV4-2
size: -
J: TRBJ2-7
DNA: TGTGCCAGCAGCCGCGAGGGGGTCTACGAGCAGTACTTC
CDR3: CASSREGVYEQYF

length: 11
D: -
V: TRBV30
size: -
J: TRBJ1-2
DNA: TGTGCCTGGAGTATATTCCAGCGGTACACCTTC
CDR3: CAWSIFQRYTF

length: 11
D: -
V: TRBV7-9
size: few
J: TRBJ2-4
DNA: TGTGCCAGCAGCTTAGGGGACATTCAGTACTTC
CDR3: CASSLGDIQYF

length: 16
D: -
V: TRBV9
size: -
J: TRBJ2-5
DNA: TGTGCCAGCAGCGCCGCCTGGACTTCCAGGGGAGAGACCCAGTACTTC
CDR3: CASSAAWTSRGETQYF

length: 15
D: -
V: TRBV30
size: few
J: TRBJ1-2
DNA: TGTGCCTGGTCGGCTCGCAGGTTAAGAGTCTATGGCTACACCTTC
CDR3: CAWSARRLRVYGYTF

length: 13
D: -
V: TRBV19
size: -
J: TRBJ1-2
DNA: TGTGCCAGTAGTCCGGGACGGTTCTATGGCTACACCTTC
CDR3: CASSPGRFYGYTF

length: 14
D: -
V: TRBV25-1
size: -
J: TRBJ2-4
DNA: TGTGCCAGCAGTGGTCGCTTAGCCAAAAACATTCAGTACTTC
CDR3: CASSGRLAKNIQYF

length: 15
D: -
V: TRBV7-9
size: -
J: TRBJ2-1
DNA: TGTGCCAGCAGCTTAGAACAGGGACCCCTCAATGAGCAGTTCTTC
CDR3: CASSLEQGPLNEQFF

length: 17
D: TRBD2
V: TRBV4-2
size: -
J: TRBJ2-5
DNA: TGTGCCAGCAGCCAAGTTGGTCTAGCGGGGGGCCAAGAGACCCAGTACTTC
CDR3: CASSQVGLAGGQETQYF

length: 15
D: TRBD1
V: TRBV5-1
size: few
J: TRBJ2-3
DNA: TGCGCCAGCAGCCCGGACAGGGGAGTTTCAGATACGCAGTATTTT
CDR3: CASSPDRGVSDTQYF

length: 17
D: -
V: TRBV7-2
size: -
J: TRBJ2-6
DNA: TGTGCCAGCAGCTTGGCGCGGCGAGTAAGTGGGGCCAACGTCCTGACTTTC
CDR3: CASSLARRVSGANVLTF

length: 13
D: -
V: TRBV7-9
size: -
J: TRBJ1-2
DNA: TGTGCCAGCAGCCCGGGGGCCCTCTATGGCTACACCTTC
CDR3: CASSPGALYGYTF

length: 14
D: -
V: TRBV30
size: -
J: TRBJ2-1
DNA: TGTGCCTGGAGTGTACTCAATTCCTACAATGAGCAGTTCTTC
CDR3: CAWSVLNSYNEQFF

length: 14
D: TRBD1
V: TRBV5-6
size: -
J: TRBJ1-5
DNA: TGTGCCAGCAGCTCGGGACAGCACAATCAGCCCCAGCATTTT
CDR3: CASSSGQHNQPQHF

length: 16
D: TRBD1
V: TRBV27
size: once
J: TRBJ2-1
DNA: TGTGCCAGCAGCAACTTCGGGACAGACACCTACAATGAGCAGTTCTTC
CDR3: CASSNFGTDTYNEQFF

length: 13
D: TRBD1
V: TRBV25-1
size: -
J: TRBJ2-5
DNA: TGTGCCACCGGGACAGGGTCACAAGAGACCCAGTACTTC
CDR3: CATGTGSQETQYF

length: 14
D: -
V: TRBV6-5
size: few
J: TRBJ2-6
DNA: TGTGCCAGCACCTCCCGGGGTGGGGCCAACGTCCTGACTTTC
CDR3: CASTSRGGANVLTF

length: 14
D: TRBD1
V: TRBV5-6
size: -
J: TRBJ1-2
DNA: TGTGCCAGCAGGGGACAGATACTTAACTATGGCTACACCTTC
CDR3: CASRGQILNYGYTF

length: 14
D: TRBD1
V: TRBV5-1
size: -
J: TRBJ2-7
DNA: TGCGCCAGCAGTCACGGGACAGGTAATAACGAGCAGTACTTC
CDR3: CASSHGTGNNEQYF

length: 13
D: -
V: TRBV6-5
size: -
J: TRBJ2-3
DNA: TGTGCCAGCAGTCCCCCCGGGGCGGATACGCAGTATTTT
CDR3: CASSPPGADTQYF

length: 13
D: -
V: TRBV6-5
size: -
J: TRBJ1-2
DNA: TGTGCCAGCAGCTATACAGGGAGCTATGGCTACACCTTC
CDR3: CASSYTGSYGYTF

length: 11
D: -
V: TRBV6-1
size: -
J: TRBJ1-1
DNA: TGTGCCTCCCACTGGATGTCATGGGCTTTCTTT
CDR3: CASHWMSWAFF

length: 16
D: -
V: TRBV5-8
size: -
J: TRBJ2-1
DNA: TGTGCCAGCAGCTTGGCCCCACTAGGAGGTTACAATGAGCAGTTCTTC
CDR3: CASSLAPLGGYNEQFF

length: 15
D: TRBD1
V: TRBV4-1
size: -
J: TRBJ2-1
DNA: TGCGCCAGCAGCTTGGACAGGGCCTCCTACAATGAGCAGTTCTTC
CDR3: CASSLDRASYNEQFF

length: 16
D: -
V: TRBV7-2
size: -
J: TRBJ1-5
DNA: TGTGCCAGCAGCTTAGTCGACCAGTTGAGCAATCAGCCCCAGCATTTT
CDR3: CASSLVDQLSNQPQHF

length: 16
D: TRBD2
V: TRBV5-1
size: -
J: TRBJ2-3
DNA: TGCGCCAGCAGCGCCGGGACTAGCGGGGCCACAGATACGCAGTATTTT
CDR3: CASSAGTSGATDTQYF

length: 15
D: -
V: TRBV9
size: few
J: TRBJ1-5
DNA: TGTGCCAGCAGCGAGGAGGGAGGGCTTGGGCAGCCCCAGCATTTT
CDR3: CASSEEGGLGQPQHF

length: 15
D: -
V: TRBV6-1
size: -
J: TRBJ1-2
DNA: TGTGCCAGCAGTGAAGGTGCAGGGGCTAACTATGGCTACACCTTC
CDR3: CASSEGAGANYGYTF

length: 13
D: -
V: TRBV11-2
size: -
J: TRBJ1-1
DNA: TGTGCCAGCAGCCCTTACATGAACACTGAAGCTTTCTTT
CDR3: CASSPYMNTEAFF

length: 17
D: TRBD1
V: TRBV7-2
size: -
J: TRBJ1-2
DNA: TGTGCCAGCAGCTCCTTGTGGACAGGGGCGGCTCTCTATGGCTACACCTTC
CDR3: CASSSLWTGAALYGYTF

length: 15
D: -
V: TRBV7-9
size: few
J: TRBJ1-4
DNA: TGTGCCAGCAGCTTAGATCTTTTCTCAATTGAAAAACTGTTTTTT
CDR3: CASSLDLFSIEKLFF

length: 16
D: -
V: TRBV11-3
size: few
J: TRBJ1-3
DNA: TGTGCCAGCAGCTCATGGAACCGGGACTCTGGAAACACCATATATTTT
CDR3: CASSSWNRDSGNTIYF

length: 10
D: -
V: TRBV29-1
size: once
J: TRBJ2-1
DNA: TGCAGCGTTGAAACAGGGTATCAGTTCTTC
CDR3: CSVETGYQFF

length: 14
D: -
V: TRBV7-2
size: -
J: TRBJ2-6
DNA: TGTGCCAGCAGCTTAAACTCTGGGGCCAACGTCCTGACTTTC
CDR3: CASSLNSGANVLTF

length: 13
D: -
V: TRBV15
size: -
J: TRBJ1-1
DNA: TGTGCCACCAGCAGAGTACGGAACACTGAAGCTTTCTTT
CDR3: CATSRVRNTEAFF

length: 14
D: TRBD1
V: TRBV5-1
size: few
J: TRBJ2-3
DNA: TGCGCCAGCACTCTTCTACAGGGGGCAGATACGCAGTATTTT
CDR3: CASTLLQGADTQYF

length: 16
D: TRBD2
V: TRBV5-6
size: -
J: TRBJ2-1
DNA: TGTGCCAGCAGCTCCGACCTAGCGGGGGGTGGCAATGAGCAGTTCTTC
CDR3: CASSSDLAGGGNEQFF

length: 12
D: -
V: TRBV30
size: -
J: TRBJ2-7
DNA: TGTGCCTGGAGCCTTTCGGGCTACGAGCAGTACTTC
CDR3: CAWSLSGYEQYF

length: 14
D: TRBD2
V: TRBV29-1
size: -
J: TRBJ2-5
DNA: TGCAGCGTTATAGCGGGGTTAGGTGAAGAGACCCAGTACTTC
CDR3: CSVIAGLGEETQYF

length: 13
D: TRBD2
V: TRBV29-1
size: -
J: TRBJ2-5
DNA: TGCAGCGTTGAACGGGGGGGGATAGAGACCCAGTACTTC
CDR3: CSVERGGIETQYF

length: 13
D: -
V: TRBV2
size: -
J: TRBJ1-2
DNA: TGTGCCTGGTCCCTCAGACGGAACTATGGCTACACCTTC
CDR3: CAWSLRRNYGYTF

length: 14
D: TRBD1
V: TRBV29-1
size: -
J: TRBJ1-1
DNA: TGCAGCGTAACGGGACAGGGCTGGGACACTGAAGCTTTCTTT
CDR3: CSVTGQGWDTEAFF